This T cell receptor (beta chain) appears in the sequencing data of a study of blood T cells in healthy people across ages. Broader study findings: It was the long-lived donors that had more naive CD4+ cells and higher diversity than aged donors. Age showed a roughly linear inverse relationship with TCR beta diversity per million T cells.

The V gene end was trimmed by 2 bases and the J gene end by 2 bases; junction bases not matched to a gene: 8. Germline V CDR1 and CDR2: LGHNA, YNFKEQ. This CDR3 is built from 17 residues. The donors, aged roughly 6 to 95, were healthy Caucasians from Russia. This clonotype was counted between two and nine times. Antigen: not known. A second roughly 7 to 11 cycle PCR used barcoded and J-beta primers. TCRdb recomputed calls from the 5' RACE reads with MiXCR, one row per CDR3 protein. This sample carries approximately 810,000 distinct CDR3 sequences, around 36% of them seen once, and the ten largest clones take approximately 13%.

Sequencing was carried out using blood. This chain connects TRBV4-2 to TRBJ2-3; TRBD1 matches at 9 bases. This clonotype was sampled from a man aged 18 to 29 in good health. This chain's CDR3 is CASSQTPRDRDTDTQYF. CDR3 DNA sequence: TGTGCCAGCAGCCAAACCCCCCGGGACAGGGACACAGATACGCAGTATTTT.